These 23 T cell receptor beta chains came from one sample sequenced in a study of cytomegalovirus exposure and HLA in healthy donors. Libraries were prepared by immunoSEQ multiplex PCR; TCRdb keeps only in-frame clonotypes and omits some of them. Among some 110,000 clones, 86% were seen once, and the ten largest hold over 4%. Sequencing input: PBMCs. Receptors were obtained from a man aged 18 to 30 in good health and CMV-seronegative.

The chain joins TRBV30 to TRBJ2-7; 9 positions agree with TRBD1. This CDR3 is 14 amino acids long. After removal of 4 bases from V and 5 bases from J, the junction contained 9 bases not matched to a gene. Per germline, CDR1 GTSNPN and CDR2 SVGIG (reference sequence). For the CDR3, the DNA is TGTGCCTGGAACAGGGGGCAAGGAGTCGACGAGCAGTACTTC. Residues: CAWNRGQGVDEQYF.

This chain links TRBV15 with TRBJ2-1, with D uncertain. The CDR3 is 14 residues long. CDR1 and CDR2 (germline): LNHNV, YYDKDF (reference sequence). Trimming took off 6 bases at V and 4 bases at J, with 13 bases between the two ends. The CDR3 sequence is CATSNRSGYNEQFF. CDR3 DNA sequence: TGTGCCACCAGTAACCGCAGTGGTTACAATGAGCAGTTCTTC.

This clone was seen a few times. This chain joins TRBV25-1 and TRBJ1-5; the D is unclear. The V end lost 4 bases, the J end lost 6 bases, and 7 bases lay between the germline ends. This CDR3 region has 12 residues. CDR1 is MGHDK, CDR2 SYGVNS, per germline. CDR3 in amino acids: CASSAGSQPQHF. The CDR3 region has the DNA TGTGCCAGCAGTGCAGGTAGTCAGCCCCAGCATTTT. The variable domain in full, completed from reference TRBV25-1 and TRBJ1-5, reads EADIYQTPRYLVIGTGKKITLECSQTMGHDKMYWYQQDPGMELHLIHYSYGVNSTEKGDLSSESTVSRIRTEHFPLTLESARPSHTSQYLCASSAGSQPQHFGDGTRLSIL.

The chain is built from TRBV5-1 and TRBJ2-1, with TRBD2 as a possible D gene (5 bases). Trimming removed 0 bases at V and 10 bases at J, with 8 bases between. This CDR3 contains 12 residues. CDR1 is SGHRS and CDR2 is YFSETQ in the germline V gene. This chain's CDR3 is CASSLALGEQFF. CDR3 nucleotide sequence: TGCGCCAGCAGCTTGGCACTAGGCGAGCAGTTCTTC.

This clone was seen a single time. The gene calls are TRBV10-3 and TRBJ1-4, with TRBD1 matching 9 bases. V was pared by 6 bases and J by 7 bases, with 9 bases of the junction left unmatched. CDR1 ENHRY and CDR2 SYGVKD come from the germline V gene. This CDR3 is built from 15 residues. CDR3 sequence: CAIRPGQGEGEKLFF. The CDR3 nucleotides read TGTGCCATCAGGCCGGGACAGGGCGAAGGTGAAAAACTGTTTTTT.

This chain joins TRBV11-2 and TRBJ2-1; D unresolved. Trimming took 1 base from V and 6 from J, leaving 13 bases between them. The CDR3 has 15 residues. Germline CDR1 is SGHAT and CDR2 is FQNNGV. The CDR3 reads CASSLVLTQPNEQFF. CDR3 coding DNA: TGTGCCAGCAGCTTAGTACTTACCCAACCCAATGAGCAGTTCTTC.

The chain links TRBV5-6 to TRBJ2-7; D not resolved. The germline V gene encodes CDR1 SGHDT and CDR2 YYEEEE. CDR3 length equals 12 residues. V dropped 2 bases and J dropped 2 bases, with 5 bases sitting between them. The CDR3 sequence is CASSFQAYEQYF. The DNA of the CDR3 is TGTGCCAGCAGCTTTCAGGCCTACGAGCAGTACTTC.

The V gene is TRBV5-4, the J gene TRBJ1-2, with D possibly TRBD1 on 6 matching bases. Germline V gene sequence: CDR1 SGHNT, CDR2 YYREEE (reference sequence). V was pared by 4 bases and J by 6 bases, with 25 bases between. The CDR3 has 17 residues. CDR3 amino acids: CASSPRQATPIKNGYTF. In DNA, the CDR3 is TGTGCCAGCAGCCCAAGACAGGCTACACCCATCAAAAATGGCTACACCTTC.

The CDR3 here is CAIGGGDRGYGYTF. In nucleotides, the CDR3 is TGTGCCATCGGAGGGGGGGACAGGGGCTATGGCTACACCTTC. The J gene is TRBJ1-2, the V gene TRBV10-3, with TRBD1 matching over 10 bases. Germline CDR1 is ENHRY and CDR2 is SYGVKD. The V segment lost 8 bases and the J segment 4 bases; nucleotides outside the gene matches: 7. This CDR3 is 14 amino acids long.

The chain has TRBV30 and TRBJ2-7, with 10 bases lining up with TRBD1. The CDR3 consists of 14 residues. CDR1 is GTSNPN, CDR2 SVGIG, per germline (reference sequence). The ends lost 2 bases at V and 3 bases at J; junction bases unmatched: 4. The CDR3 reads CAWSTTGGSYEQYF. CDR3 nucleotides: TGTGCCTGGAGTACGACAGGGGGCAGCTACGAGCAGTACTTC.

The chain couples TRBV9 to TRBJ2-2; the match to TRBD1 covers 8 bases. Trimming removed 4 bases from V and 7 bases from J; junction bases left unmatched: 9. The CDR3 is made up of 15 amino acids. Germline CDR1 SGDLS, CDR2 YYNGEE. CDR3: CASSSREGTGGELFF. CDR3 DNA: TGTGCCAGCAGCTCCCGTGAAGGGACAGGCGGGGAGCTGTTTTTT.

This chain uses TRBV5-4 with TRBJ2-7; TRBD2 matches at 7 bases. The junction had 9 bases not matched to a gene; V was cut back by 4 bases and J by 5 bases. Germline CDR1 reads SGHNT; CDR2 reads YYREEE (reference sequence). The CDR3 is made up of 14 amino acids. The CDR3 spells CASSRIGEGDEQYF. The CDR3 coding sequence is TGTGCCAGCAGCCGCATAGGGGAGGGCGACGAGCAGTACTTC.

CDR3 protein: CASSFETYEQYF. CDR3 sequence (DNA): TGTGCCAGCAGCTTTGAGACCTACGAGCAGTACTTC. The J gene is TRBJ2-7, the V gene TRBV5-6; D unresolved. V dropped 2 bases and J dropped 2 bases, with 5 bases sitting between them. This CDR3 contains 12 residues. Germline V lookup: CDR1 SGHDT, CDR2 YYEEEE.

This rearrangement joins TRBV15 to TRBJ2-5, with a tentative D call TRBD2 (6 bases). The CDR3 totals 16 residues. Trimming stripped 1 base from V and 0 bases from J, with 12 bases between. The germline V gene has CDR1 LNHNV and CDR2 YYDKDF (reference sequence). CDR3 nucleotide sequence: TGTGCCACCAGCAGAGTAGCGGTCACGTACCAAGAGACCCAGTACTTC. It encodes CATSRVAVTYQETQYF.

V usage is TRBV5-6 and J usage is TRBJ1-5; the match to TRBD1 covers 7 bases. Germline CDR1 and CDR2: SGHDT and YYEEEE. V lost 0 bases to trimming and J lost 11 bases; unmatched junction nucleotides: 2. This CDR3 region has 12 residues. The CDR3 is CASSLAQGTQHF. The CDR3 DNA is TGTGCCAGCAGCTTGGCACAGGGGACCCAGCATTTT. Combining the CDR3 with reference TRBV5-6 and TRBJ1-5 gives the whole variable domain DAGVTQSPTHLIKTRGQQVTLRCSPKSGHDTVSWYQQALGQGPQFIFQYYEEEERQRGNFPDRFSGHQFPNYSSELNVNALLLGDSALYLCASSLAQGTQHFGDGTRLSIL.

CDR3 bases: TGTGCCAGCAGCTGGGGAGGGGGTGGCCAGCCCCAGCATTTT. It encodes CASSWGGGGQPQHF. The chain uses TRBV5-6 and TRBJ1-5; possibly TRBD1 for D (6 bases). Trimming stripped 3 bases from V and 7 bases from J, with 14 bases between. The germline CDR1 and CDR2 sequences are SGHDT and YYEEEE. This CDR3 is built from 14 residues.

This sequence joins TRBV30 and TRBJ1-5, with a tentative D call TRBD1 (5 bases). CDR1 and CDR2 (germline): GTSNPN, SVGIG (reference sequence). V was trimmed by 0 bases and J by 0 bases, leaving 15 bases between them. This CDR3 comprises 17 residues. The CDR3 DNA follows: TGTGCCTGGAGTGTCGGGGGTACCTACTATAGCAATCAGCCCCAGCATTTT. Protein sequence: CAWSVGGTYYSNQPQHF.

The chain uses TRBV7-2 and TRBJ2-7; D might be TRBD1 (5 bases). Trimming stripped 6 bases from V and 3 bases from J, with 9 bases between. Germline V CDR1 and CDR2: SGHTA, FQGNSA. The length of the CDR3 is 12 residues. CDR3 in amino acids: CASREDSYEQYF. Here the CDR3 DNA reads TGTGCCAGCAGGGAAGACAGCTACGAGCAGTACTTC.

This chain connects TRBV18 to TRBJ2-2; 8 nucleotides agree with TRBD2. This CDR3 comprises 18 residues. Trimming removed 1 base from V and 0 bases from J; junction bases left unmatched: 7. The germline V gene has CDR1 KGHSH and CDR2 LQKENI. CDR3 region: CASSPRSSGRANTGELFF. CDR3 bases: TGTGCCAGCTCACCACGATCCAGCGGGAGAGCGAACACCGGGGAGCTGTTTTTT.

The CDR3 here is CSVTSGGSYEQYF. CDR3 nucleotides: TGCAGCGTAACTTCCGGGGGGTCCTACGAGCAGTACTTC. The chain is built from TRBV29-1 and TRBJ2-7, with 7 bases identical to TRBD2. J lost 1 base, V lost 6 bases, and 6 bases had no gene match. Per germline, CDR1 SQVTM and CDR2 ANQGSEA. The CDR3 loop spans 13 amino acids.

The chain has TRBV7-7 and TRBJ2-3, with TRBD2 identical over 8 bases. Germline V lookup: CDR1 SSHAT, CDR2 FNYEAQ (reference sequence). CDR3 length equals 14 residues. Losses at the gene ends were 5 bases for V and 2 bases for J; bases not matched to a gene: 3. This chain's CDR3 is CASSPGRDTDTQYF. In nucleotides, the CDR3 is TGTGCCAGCAGCCCCGGGAGGGACACAGATACGCAGTATTTT.

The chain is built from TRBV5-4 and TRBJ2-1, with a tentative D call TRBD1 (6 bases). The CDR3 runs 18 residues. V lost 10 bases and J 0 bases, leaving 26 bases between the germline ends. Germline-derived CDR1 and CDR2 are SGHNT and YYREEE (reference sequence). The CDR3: CASIQGLESGSSYNEQFF. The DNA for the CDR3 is TGTGCCTCGATTCAGGGGCTCGAAAGTGGCAGCTCCTACAATGAGCAGTTCTTC. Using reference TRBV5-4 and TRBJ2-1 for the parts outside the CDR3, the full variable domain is ETGVTQSPTHLIKTRGQQVTLRCSSQSGHNTVSWYQQALGQGPQFIFQYYREEENGRGNFPPRFSGLQFPNYSSELNVNALELDDSALYLCASIQGLESGSSYNEQFFGPGTRLTVL.

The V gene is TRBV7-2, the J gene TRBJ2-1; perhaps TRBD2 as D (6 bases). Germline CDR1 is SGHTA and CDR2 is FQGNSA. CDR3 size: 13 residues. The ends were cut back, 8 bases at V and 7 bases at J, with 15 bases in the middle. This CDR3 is CASSAGIINEQFF. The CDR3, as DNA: TGTGCCAGCTCCGCGGGGATTATTAATGAGCAGTTCTTC. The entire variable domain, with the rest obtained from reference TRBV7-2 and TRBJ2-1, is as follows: GAGVSQSPSNKVTEKGKDVELRCDPISGHTALYWYRQSLGQGLEFLIYFQGNSAPDKSGLPSDRFSAERTGGSVSTLTIQRTQQEDSAVYLCASSAGIINEQFFGPGTRLTVL.